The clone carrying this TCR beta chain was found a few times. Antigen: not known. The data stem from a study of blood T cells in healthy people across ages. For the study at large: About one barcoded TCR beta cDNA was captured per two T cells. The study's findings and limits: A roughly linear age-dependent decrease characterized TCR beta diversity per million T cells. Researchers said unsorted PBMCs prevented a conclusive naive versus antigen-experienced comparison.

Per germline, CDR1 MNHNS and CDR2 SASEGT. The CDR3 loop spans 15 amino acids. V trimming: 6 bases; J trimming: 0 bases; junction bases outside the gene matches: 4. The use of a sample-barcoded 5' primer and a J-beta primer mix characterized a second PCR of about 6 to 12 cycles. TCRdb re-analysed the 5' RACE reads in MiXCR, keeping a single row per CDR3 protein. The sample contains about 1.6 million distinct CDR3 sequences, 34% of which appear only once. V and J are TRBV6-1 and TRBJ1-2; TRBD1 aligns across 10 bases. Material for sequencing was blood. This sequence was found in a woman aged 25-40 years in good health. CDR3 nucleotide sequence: TGTGCCAGCAGCCGGGACAGGGGCTCTAACTATGGCTACACCTTC. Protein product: CASSRDRGSNYGYTF.